This TCR beta chain came from a study of cytomegalovirus exposure and HLA in healthy donors. General study findings and limits: Judged likely to be a sequencing artifact was a cluster of highly shared sequence variants.

As for this clone: What it binds is unknown.

The V and J ends lost 6 bases and 3 bases respectively, with 12 bases between them. CDR3 length: 13 amino acids. Germline V CDR1 and CDR2: LGHNT, FRNRAP. PCR was performed using 60 Vbeta and 13 Jbeta primers. Here immunoSEQ multiplex PCR was the method, and the copy in TCRdb shows in-frame clones only, minus some. Counted here are some 150,000 clones, 77% occurring once; the ten biggest clones make up 3% to 4.5%. The chain carries TRBV12-5 and TRBJ2-7; D is possibly TRBD1 (6 bases). The receptor was isolated from a male donor in good health and CMV-seronegative. Sequenced sample: PBMCs. CDR3 DNA sequence: TGTGCTAGTGGGATCCGAGGGGGCTACGAGCAGTACTTC. Translating gives CASGIRGGYEQYF.